This T cell receptor beta chain came from a study of blood T cell repertoires in COVID-19 (dated by TCRdb to about 2020). Study-level background: Samples covering the acute and convalescent phases of COVID-19 were provided by collaborators in the United States, Italy and Spain. The prospective study material was composed of cDNA or gDNA derived from T cells, B-cell-depleted T cells, or PBMCs. Subjects who had been exposed to COVID-19, were actively infected with it, or had recovered from it provided the deeply sampled blood TCRbeta repertoires that made up the dataset. The repertoires were released in a freely available public database intended as a resource for research on the immune response to SARS-CoV-2. The samples were drawn from the first 160 participants of the ongoing ImmuneRACE study and from 950 to 1,500 subjects provided by 6 global collaborators. Nearly every sample came with metadata listing a de-identified subject ID, COVID-19 status, age in years and sex. Where available, HLA class I and class II types were taken from metadata supplied by the sample provider and were not determined by assay-based typing.

Collaborating institutions collected whole blood in K2EDTA tubes following their own protocols. Collaborator samples were shipped for TCRbeta analysis as frozen whole blood, isolated PBMCs, or DNA extracted from either sample type. About this clone: Its antigen remains undetermined. One base away there is no much larger clone; base qualities are not given.

TCRbeta CDR3 regions were amplified from genomic DNA by means of the immunoSEQ Assay, a bias-controlled multiplex PCR. The study's own analysis went as follows. Within the assay, amplification of reference gene primers was used to estimate how many nucleated cells each sample contained. Sequence reads were collapsed and filtered to measure the absolute abundance of every unique TCRbeta CDR3 rearrangement. Productive Simpson clonality was computed per sample as the square root of Simpson's diversity index over productive rearrangements. In TCRdb, the immuneACCESS table is reduced to in-frame sequences with V and J assigned. These tables do not hold every clone; where another copy was compared, an unresolved V gene accounts for under half, and the others remain unexplained. V, J and clone size derive from that table, while D and trimming were established from the DNA sequence. Counted in this sample were roughly 59,000 clones; 78% of them appeared once. Together, the top ten hold around an eighth of the sample.

Study-level results and caveats: Clinical and demographic metadata were provided uncurated, with the amount varying by source and participant.

The CDR3, from cysteine to phenylalanine, totals 13 residues. Only CDR3 DNA remains: 39 bases, in frame from the first base. The V and J ends are trimmed by 0 bases and 4 bases, leaving 7 bases between them. The germline V gene (reference sequence) provides CDR1 PRHDT and CDR2 FYEKMQ. The origin of this receptor is an elderly man with acute or convalescent COVID-19. The chain is made from TRBV13 and TRBJ2-7; too little of a D gene remains to name it. Sequences were obtained from peripheral blood. CDR3 loop: CASSLGTSYEQYF. The nucleotide sequence reads as follows: TGTGCCAGCAGCTTAGGCACAAGTTACGAGCAGTACTTC.